Included here is one T cell receptor (beta chain) sequence, with context. This record comes from a study of blood T cells in healthy people across ages. Drawing of peripheral blood yielded 7.5 to 10 milliliters from each donor. A J-beta primer mix and a sample-barcoded 5' primer were used in a second PCR of roughly 7 to 12 cycles. TCRdb reprocessed the 5' RACE reads with MiXCR, giving one entry per CDR3 protein. The data contain some 800,000 distinct CDR3 sequences, about 42% of them singletons. In germline, CDR1 is SGHDN, CDR2 FVKESK. The CDR3 length is 16 residues. Unmatched junction bases numbered 11, after V lost 5 bases and J lost 8 bases.

The chain has TRBV14 and TRBJ2-1; TRBD2 matches at 11 bases. Sequenced: blood. This receptor was identified in a man aged 55-75 years in good health. In nucleotides, the CDR3 is TGTGCCAGCAGCTACTCGACCGGGACTAGCGGCCATGAGCAGTTCTTC. Translating it yields CASSYSTGTSGHEQFF.